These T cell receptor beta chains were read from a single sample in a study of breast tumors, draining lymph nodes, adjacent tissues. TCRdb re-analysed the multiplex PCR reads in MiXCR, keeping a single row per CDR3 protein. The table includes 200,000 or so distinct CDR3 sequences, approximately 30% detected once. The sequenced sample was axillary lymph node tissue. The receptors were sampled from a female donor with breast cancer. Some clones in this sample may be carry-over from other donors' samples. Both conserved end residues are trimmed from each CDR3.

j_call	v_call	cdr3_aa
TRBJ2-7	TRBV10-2	ASSEERSSYEQY
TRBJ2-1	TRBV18	ASSPQGAYNEQF
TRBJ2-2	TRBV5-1	ASSYGVTGELF
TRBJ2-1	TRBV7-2	ASSSDGVINEQF
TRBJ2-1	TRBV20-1	SAKDNEQF
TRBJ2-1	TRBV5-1	ASSFLSGRPYNEQF
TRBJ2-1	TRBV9	VSSVEGLAGRPPSYNEQF
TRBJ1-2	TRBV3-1	ASSRNYGYT
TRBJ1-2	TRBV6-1	ASSVFYRETGGYT
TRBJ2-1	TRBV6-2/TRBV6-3	ASRTWNLNNEQF
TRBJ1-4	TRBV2	ASRGTGVANEKLF
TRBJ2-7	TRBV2	ASNPRGLVYEQY
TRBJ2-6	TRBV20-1	SAKTGSSGANVLT
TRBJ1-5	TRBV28	ASSRNGGGQPQH
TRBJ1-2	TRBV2	ASRGGLAAYGYT
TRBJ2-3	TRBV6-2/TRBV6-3	ASSHLPRLAGGLDTQY
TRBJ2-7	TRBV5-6	ASSLARANGFTYEQY
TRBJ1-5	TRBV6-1	ASSDLQGGRHSNQPQH
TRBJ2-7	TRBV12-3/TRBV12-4	ASSAGLAGGPYEQY
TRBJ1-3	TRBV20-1	SARDYQEIYGNTIY
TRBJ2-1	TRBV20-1	SARFAGQGYNEQF
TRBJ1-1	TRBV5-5	ASSLVSAAAF
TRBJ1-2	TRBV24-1	ARVDRGPYGYT
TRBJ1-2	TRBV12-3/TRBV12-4	ASSFGNPGVIDGYT
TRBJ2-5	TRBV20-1	SAGSFGGRTQY
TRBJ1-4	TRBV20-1	SARSGLAGKGQIEKLF
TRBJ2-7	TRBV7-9	ASSLHITSGVRGFYEQY
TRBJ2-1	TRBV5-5	ASSSGVDEQF
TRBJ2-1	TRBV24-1	ATRTSGSNEQF
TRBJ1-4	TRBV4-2	ASSLTGTGNEKLF
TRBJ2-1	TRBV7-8	ASSPPSYSEQF
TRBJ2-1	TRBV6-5	ASSYSQGAYNEQF
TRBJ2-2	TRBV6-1	ASSGTGQGFRELF
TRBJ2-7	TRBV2	ASQGGLEQY
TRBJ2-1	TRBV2	ATHKGSNEQF
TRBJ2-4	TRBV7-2	ASSLSGTGERNIQY
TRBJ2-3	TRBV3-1	ASSYFFRGRTNTQY
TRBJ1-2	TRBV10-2	ASRPGQNYGYT
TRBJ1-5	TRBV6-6	ASSHADNRGPLYSNQPQH
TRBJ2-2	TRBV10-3	AIRGNSGSTIGELF
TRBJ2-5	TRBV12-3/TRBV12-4	ASSFSSQETQY
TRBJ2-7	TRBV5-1	ASGWTSGSYEQY
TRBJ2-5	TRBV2	ASKGPQETQY
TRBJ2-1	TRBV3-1	ASSRHNEQF
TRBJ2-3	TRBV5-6	ASRGTGGPDTQY
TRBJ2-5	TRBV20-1	SAMKDTQETQY
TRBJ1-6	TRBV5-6	ASSSRVGGNQPLH
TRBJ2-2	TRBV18	ASSPARTDTGKLF
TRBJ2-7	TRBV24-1	DARGDTAYEQY
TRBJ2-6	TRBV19	ASRRSSGANVLT